These T cell receptor beta chains were read from a single sample in a study of T cells in severe cutaneous drug reactions. From its re-call of the multiplex PCR reads, TCRdb lists each CDR3 protein once, without DNA. Here the sample table reports 8,000 to 8,500 distinct CDR3 sequences. Sequenced input: cells from a skin blister. These receptors came from a human donor with a severe cutaneous adverse drug reaction. CDR3s include the opening cysteine and the closing phenylalanine or tryptophan. Clone size appears in some rows only: once, few, many, or a class for an expanded clone.

j_call	clone_size	v_call	cdr3_aa
TRBJ2-7	.	TRBV29-1	CSVALPGYEQYF
TRBJ2-1	.	TRBV20-1	CSARVLSGKEQFF
TRBJ2-1	.	TRBV12-3/TRBV12-4	CASSPPLSTHNEQFF
TRBJ2-7	.	TRBV28	CASRATDSYEQYF
TRBJ1-6	.	TRBV28	CASSLLDRNSPLHF
TRBJ1-2	.	TRBV2	CASTGPNYGYTF
TRBJ2-7	medium-sized	TRBV2	CASSDTYGEQYF
TRBJ2-3	.	TRBV27	CASTTFGTDTQYF
TRBJ2-1	.	TRBV10-2	CASRSGGFRGSGYNEQFF
TRBJ1-1	.	TRBV5-1	CASSLQAVNTEAFF
TRBJ2-7	.	TRBV7-9	CASSPVEFWAGQGAYEQYF
TRBJ1-2	medium-sized	TRBV7-2	CASSSGTPDYTF
TRBJ2-7	.	TRBV27	CAFSTGNEQYF
TRBJ2-1	.	TRBV27	CASLSLSSYNEQFF
TRBJ1-1	.	TRBV2	CASSEDARVNTEAFF
TRBJ2-7	.	TRBV2	CASRSPGRQAYEQYF
TRBJ2-5	.	TRBV4-3	CASSPLLRGGETQYF
TRBJ2-7	.	TRBV20-1	CSARDWTSGNWEQYF
TRBJ2-5	medium-sized	TRBV5-4	CASRSPPFETQYF
TRBJ2-3	.	TRBV7-2	CASRTGLAGHTDTQYF
TRBJ2-3	.	TRBV5-5	CASSGWIGTYTDTQYF
TRBJ2-1	.	TRBV12-5	CASGLAGGLAEQFF
TRBJ2-1	.	TRBV4-1	CASSQVGSMDEQFF
TRBJ1-1	.	TRBV19	CASSTPGQANPEAFF
TRBJ2-5	.	TRBV7-2	CASSSLGWQETQYF
TRBJ1-5	.	TRBV27	CASGSGTVGNQPQHF
TRBJ2-3	.	TRBV12-3/TRBV12-4	CASTPDSGADTQYF
TRBJ1-1	.	TRBV5-6	CASSLIATEAFF
TRBJ1-1	.	TRBV12-3/TRBV12-4	CASSNTRTVRSAEAFF
TRBJ2-1	.	TRBV7-6	CASSRDSSSYNEQFF
TRBJ2-7	.	TRBV4-3	CASSPGTGGYEQYF
TRBJ2-1	.	TRBV11-2	CASSWGHEQFF
TRBJ1-2	.	TRBV12-3/TRBV12-4	CASSPGQAWANYGYTF
TRBJ2-4	.	TRBV7-8	CASSLYSGAKNIQYF
TRBJ1-4	.	TRBV18	CASSPGIIDEKLFF
TRBJ2-1	medium-sized	TRBV5-1	CASRGQGYNEQFF
TRBJ2-1	medium-sized	TRBV12-3/TRBV12-4	CASSLGRELFF
TRBJ1-3	.	TRBV28	CASSLVSVGVENTIYF
TRBJ2-5	.	TRBV4-3	CASSQELGKTQYF
TRBJ1-2	.	TRBV29-1	CSVEGLDIGYTF
TRBJ2-2	.	TRBV7-8	CASSSLRMGGRTGELFF
TRBJ2-1	.	TRBV5-1	CASSLIGNKNNEQFF
TRBJ2-1	.	TRBV19	CASTGTTYNEQFF
TRBJ2-7	.	TRBV12-3/TRBV12-4	CASSLSVVGFEQYF
TRBJ1-1	.	TRBV10-2	CASSQHPTLNTEAFF
TRBJ2-3	.	TRBV29-1	CSADLDRGSQYTQYF
TRBJ2-2	.	TRBV7-2	CASSLILTAIGELFF
TRBJ2-3	.	TRBV3-1	CASSPGTARTDTQYF
TRBJ1-2	.	TRBV20-1	CSAYGNSGTGGIAVYGYTF
TRBJ2-7	.	TRBV5-6	CASSYPTLDYEQYF
TRBJ1-3	large	TRBV12-3/TRBV12-4	CASSWTGAGNTIYF
TRBJ1-3	.	TRBV27	CASSSLVSGNTIYF
TRBJ1-2	.	TRBV28	CASSQDSFEGYGYTF
TRBJ2-1	.	TRBV4-2	CASSHHLAGDPNNEQFF
TRBJ2-2	.	TRBV28	CASSTLLAGDLHTGELFF
TRBJ2-7	.	TRBV5-6	CASSSWRTLTYEQYF
TRBJ2-7	.	TRBV28	CAILGGGKYEQYF